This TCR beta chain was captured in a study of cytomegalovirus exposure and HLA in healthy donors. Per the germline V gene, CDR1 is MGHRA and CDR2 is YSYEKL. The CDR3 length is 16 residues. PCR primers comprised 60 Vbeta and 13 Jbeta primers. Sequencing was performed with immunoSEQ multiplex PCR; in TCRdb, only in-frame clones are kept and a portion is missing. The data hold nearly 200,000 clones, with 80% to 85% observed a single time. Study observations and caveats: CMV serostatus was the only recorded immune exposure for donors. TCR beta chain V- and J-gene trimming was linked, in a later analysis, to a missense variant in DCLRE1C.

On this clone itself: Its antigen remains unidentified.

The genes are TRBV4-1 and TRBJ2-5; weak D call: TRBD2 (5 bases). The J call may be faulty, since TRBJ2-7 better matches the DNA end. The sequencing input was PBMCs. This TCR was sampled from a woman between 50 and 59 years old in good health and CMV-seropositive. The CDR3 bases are TGCGCCAGCAGCCAAGATGGGAGCCCCTTTGGCTACGAGCAGTACTTC. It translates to CASSQDGSPFGYEQYF.